This T cell receptor beta chain was identified during a study of T cell responses to AZD1222 COVID-19 vaccine. Libraries were prepared by immunoSEQ multiplex PCR; TCRdb keeps only in-frame clonotypes and omits some of them. Counted here are approximately 140,000 clones, 94% occurring once; the ten biggest clones make up roughly 1.3%. V was pared by 5 bases and J by 2 bases, with 9 bases between. This CDR3 spans 13 amino acids. Germline CDR1 and CDR2: SGHVS and FQNEAQ. The chain combines TRBV7-8 with TRBJ2-5; no firm D call. Sequencing was performed on peripheral blood, taken on day 0 of AZD1222 vaccination. This receptor was taken from an adult in good health. CDR3 in amino acids: CASSQITQETQYF. CDR3 DNA sequence: TGTGCCAGCAGCCAGATCACGCAAGAGACCCAGTACTTC.